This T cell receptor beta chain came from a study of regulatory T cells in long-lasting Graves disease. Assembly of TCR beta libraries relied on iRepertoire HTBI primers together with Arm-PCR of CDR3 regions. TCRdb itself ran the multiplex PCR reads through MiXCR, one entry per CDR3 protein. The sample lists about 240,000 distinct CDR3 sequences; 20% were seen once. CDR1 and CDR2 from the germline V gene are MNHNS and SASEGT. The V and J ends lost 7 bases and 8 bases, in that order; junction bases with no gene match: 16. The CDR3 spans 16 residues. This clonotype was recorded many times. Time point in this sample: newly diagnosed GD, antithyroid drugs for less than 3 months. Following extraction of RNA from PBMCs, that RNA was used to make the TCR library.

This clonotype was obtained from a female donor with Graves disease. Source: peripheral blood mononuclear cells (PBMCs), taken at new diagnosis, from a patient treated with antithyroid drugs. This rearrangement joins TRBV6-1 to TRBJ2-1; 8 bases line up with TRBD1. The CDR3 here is CASKETGVVRFDEQFF. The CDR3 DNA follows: TGTGCCAGCAAGGAGACAGGGGTGGTTCGGTTCGATGAGCAGTTCTTC.